This TCR beta chain was recorded in a study of blood T cell repertoires in COVID-19 (TCRdb year 2020). Describing the broader study: Samples from collaborators originated in the United States, Italy and Spain and spanned both the acute and convalescent phases of COVID-19. Subjects who had been exposed to COVID-19, were actively infected with it, or had recovered from it provided the deeply sampled blood TCRbeta repertoires that made up the dataset. The repertoires were released in a freely available public database meant as a resource for research on the immune response to SARS-CoV-2. The prospective study material was composed of cDNA or gDNA derived from T cells, B-cell-depleted T cells, or PBMCs. The samples were drawn from two sources: the first 160 participants of the ongoing ImmuneRACE study, and 1,200 or so subjects contributed by 6 global collaborators. A de-identified subject ID, COVID-19 status, age in years and sex were almost always included in the sample metadata. HLA class I and class II types, where available, came from metadata supplied by the sample provider rather than from assay-based typing. Study-level results and caveats: Clinical and demographic metadata were provided uncurated, with the amount varying by source and participant.

Participants in the prospective study were aged roughly 18 to 100 years, lived in about two dozen United States geographic areas, and enrolled through a virtual design. To assign participants to cohorts, the prospective study relied on clinical history that participants themselves reported in a screening survey and a study questionnaire. In the prospective study, whole blood, serum and a nasopharyngeal or oropharyngeal swab were collected from each participant by mobile phlebotomists. Prospective study participants could optionally give additional blood draws and questionnaires over a 2-month period. Before DNA extraction, prospective study blood samples were shipped either frozen or at room temperature. About this clone: No antigen is known for it. No quality values exist for individual bases; no much larger clone is one base distant.

TCRbeta CDR3 regions were amplified from genomic DNA by means of the immunoSEQ Assay, a bias-controlled multiplex PCR. Concerning the study's data processing: The number of nucleated cells in each sample was estimated by amplification of reference gene primers within the assay. To quantify the absolute abundance of each unique TCRbeta CDR3 rearrangement, sequence reads were collapsed and filtered. For each sample, productive Simpson clonality was calculated by taking the square root of Simpson's diversity index across productive rearrangements. Sourced from immuneACCESS, this table was stored by TCRdb with only in-frame sequences that have V and J called. A share of the clones is absent; for the studies checked, an unresolved V gene accounts for under half, and the remainder has no known explanation. V and J calls and clone size are copied from that table; D and trimming were computed from the DNA. The sample table records approximately 180,000 clones; 89% of these occur just once. About 2.1% of the sample lies in the top ten.

At the junction V is shortened by 6 bases and J by 2 bases, with 16 bases in between. CDR1 and CDR2 were assigned from the germline V gene as KGHSH and LQKENI. CDR3 length: 16 amino acids, cysteine to phenylalanine. The DNA shown is the 48-base CDR3, in frame from base 1. The TCR was taken from a woman in her 40s with acute COVID-19. The V gene is TRBV18 and the J gene is TRBJ1-4, with the D gene call left open. The sample taken for sequencing was PBMCs or T cells enriched from blood (not recorded which). The DNA sequence is TGTGCCAGCTCGAAGGCCGGGAGGCGTACTAATGAAAAACTGTTTTTT. The translation is CASSKAGRRTNEKLFF.